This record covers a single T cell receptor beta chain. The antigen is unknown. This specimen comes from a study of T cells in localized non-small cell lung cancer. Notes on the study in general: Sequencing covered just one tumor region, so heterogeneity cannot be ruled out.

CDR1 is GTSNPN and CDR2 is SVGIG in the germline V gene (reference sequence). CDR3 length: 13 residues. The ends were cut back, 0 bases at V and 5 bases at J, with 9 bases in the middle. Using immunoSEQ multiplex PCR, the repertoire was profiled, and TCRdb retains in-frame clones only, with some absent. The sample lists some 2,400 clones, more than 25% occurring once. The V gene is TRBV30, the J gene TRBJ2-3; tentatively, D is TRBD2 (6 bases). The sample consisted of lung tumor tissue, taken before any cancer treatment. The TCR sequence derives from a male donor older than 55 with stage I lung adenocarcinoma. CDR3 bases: TGTGCCTGGAGTGTAGCGGGCGTAGATACGCAGTATTTT. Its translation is CAWSVAGVDTQYF. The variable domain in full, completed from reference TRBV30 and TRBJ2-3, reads SQTIHQWPATLVQPVGSPLSLECTVEGTSNPNLYWYRQAAGRGLQLLFYSVGIGQISSEVPQNLSASRPQDRQFILSSKKLLLSDSGFYLCAWSVAGVDTQYFGPGTRLTVL.